These 17 T cell receptor beta chains were all obtained from the same sample, sequenced in a study of shared clonotypes between healthy human individuals. Data came from immunoSEQ multiplex PCR; TCRdb stores just in-frame clones and leaves some out. This table has 2 million to 3 million clones, approximately 94% appearing once. The specimen was naive CD4+ T cells from PBMCs. The sample's subset: CD45RA+ positively selected. These receptors were taken from a man younger than 30 in good health. Some clones in this sample may be carry-over from other donors' samples.

This chain joins TRBV9 and TRBJ1-5; D might be TRBD1 (5 bases). Trimming removed 4 bases from V and 9 bases from J, with 8 bases in between. The CDR3 loop spans 11 amino acids. Germline V gene lookup returns CDR1 SGDLS and CDR2 YYNGEE. The CDR3 sequence: CASSLRGPQHF. CDR3 nucleotides: TGTGCCAGCAGCTTGAGGGGGCCCCAGCATTTT.

The rearrangement links TRBV5-4 to TRBJ1-1, with D perhaps matching TRBD1 (5 bases). V was trimmed by 4 bases and J by 0 bases, leaving 13 bases between them. Germline CDR1 and CDR2: SGHNT and YYREEE (reference sequence). This CDR3 contains 15 residues. The CDR3 region is CASSRVGVMNTEAFF. The CDR3, as DNA: TGTGCCAGCAGCAGGGTGGGGGTAATGAACACTGAAGCTTTCTTT.

This clone was seen a single time. The gene calls are TRBV5-1 and TRBJ2-7; D unresolved. This CDR3 spans 14 amino acids. V was clipped by 4 bases and J by 5 bases, with 16 bases between them. Germline loops: CDR1 SGHRS, CDR2 YFSETQ. The chain's CDR3 is CASSQLAPEDEQYF. CDR3 nucleotides: TGCGCCAGCAGCCAACTGGCTCCTGAAGACGAGCAGTACTTC.

The V call is TRBV30, the J call TRBJ1-2, with D tentatively TRBD1 (5 bases). Germline CDR1 GTSNPN, CDR2 SVGIG (reference sequence). This CDR3 has 14 residues. Trimming shortened V by 0 bases and J by 4 bases, and 12 bases separated the two germline ends. In DNA, the CDR3 is TGTGCCTGGAGTGTAGCAGGGTCCCCCTATGGCTACACCTTC. Its translation is CAWSVAGSPYGYTF.

A note on this clone: Other DNA sequences in this sample translate to the same CDR3. The V and J genes are TRBV6-1 and TRBJ1-1, with unresolved D. The CDR3 runs 12 residues. Per germline, CDR1 MNHNS and CDR2 SASEGT. Trimming took off 6 bases at V and 0 bases at J, with 5 bases between the two ends. The CDR3 nucleotides are TGTGCCAGCAGCGGTCTGAACACTGAAGCTTTCTTT. Amino acids: CASSGLNTEAFF.

The chain combines TRBV29-1 with TRBJ2-5; TRBD1 matches at 9 bases. V dropped 4 bases and J dropped 5; count of bases not matched to a gene: 2. This CDR3 has 12 residues. Per germline, CDR1 SQVTM and CDR2 ANQGSEA. CDR3 sequence: CSVAQGAETQYF. The CDR3 DNA is TGCAGCGTTGCACAGGGGGCCGAGACCCAGTACTTC.

This clone has a single count. The V and J genes are TRBV5-1 and TRBJ2-3, with 7 bases matching TRBD1. This CDR3 spans 15 amino acids. Germline lookup yields CDR1 SGHRS and CDR2 YFSETQ. The trim removed 3 bases at V and 7 bases at J, leaving 11 bases unmatched. The CDR3 region is CASSSSGTESYTQYF. The CDR3 region has the DNA TGCGCCAGCAGCTCGTCCGGGACAGAATCTTATACGCAGTATTTT.

This chain links TRBV4-2 with TRBJ2-6; no reliable D call. Germline CDR1 and CDR2: LGHNA and YNFKEQ. CDR3 length: 16 amino acids. V was trimmed by 1 base and J by 0 bases, leaving 7 bases between them. CDR3 sequence (DNA): TGTGCCAGCAGCCAAGGGGCCGGCTCTGGGGCCAACGTCCTGACTTTC. As protein: CASSQGAGSGANVLTF.

The chain has TRBV9 and TRBJ2-3, with unresolved D. The germline V gene encodes CDR1 SGDLS and CDR2 YYNGEE. V lost 6 bases and J lost 4, with 15 bases in between. The CDR3 sequence is 14 residues long. The CDR3 loop reads CASNRGKPPDTQYF. The CDR3 nucleotides are TGTGCCAGCAACCGCGGTAAGCCGCCAGATACGCAGTATTTT.

The rearrangement links TRBV6-5 to TRBJ2-3; D may be TRBD1 (5 bases). The V and J ends lost 2 bases and 6 bases respectively, with 9 bases between them. Looked up from germline, CDR1 is MNHEY and CDR2 is SVGAGI. CDR3 length: 13 amino acids. In DNA form, the CDR3 reads TGTGCCAGCAGTTACGCCAGGGCGGATACGCAGTATTTT. It codes for CASSYARADTQYF.

To note about this clone: This sample includes further DNA sequences coding for the same CDR3. The chain employs TRBV27 and TRBJ1-1; D uncertain. The CDR3 totals 13 residues. V shed 3 bases and J shed 6 bases, with 11 bases lying between them. CDR1 MNHEY and CDR2 SMNVEV come from the germline V gene (reference sequence). CDR3 in amino acids: CASSLFGRAEAFF. In nucleotides, the CDR3 is TGTGCCAGCAGTTTGTTCGGCCGTGCTGAAGCTTTCTTT.

This chain connects TRBV10-3 to TRBJ2-3; the D is unclear. Germline CDR1 is ENHRY and CDR2 is SYGVKD. This CDR3 comprises 12 residues. V shed 2 bases and J shed 2 bases, with 2 bases lying between them. For the CDR3, the DNA is TGTGCCATCAGTGAGACCACAGATACGCAGTATTTT. Its translation is CAISETTDTQYF.

V and J are TRBV18 and TRBJ1-1; D gene ambiguous. V lost 3 bases to trimming and J lost 6 bases, with 14 bases between them. Germline lookup yields CDR1 KGHSH and CDR2 LQKENI. The CDR3 totals 14 residues. CDR3 nucleotides: TGTGCCAGCTCACCTAGGCAAACAAAAGCTGAAGCTTTCTTT. As protein: CASSPRQTKAEAFF. The entire variable domain, with the rest obtained from reference TRBV18 and TRBJ1-1, is as follows: NAGVMQNPRHLVRRRGQEARLRCSPMKGHSHVYWYRQLPEEGLKFMVYLQKENIIDESGMPKERFSAEFPKEGPSILRIQQVVRGDSAAYFCASSPRQTKAEAFFGQGTRLTVV.

Comments on this clone: This sample also contains other DNA sequences that code for the same CDR3. The chain is built from TRBV7-2 and TRBJ2-5; D gene unclear. V lost 1 base and J lost 1, with 7 bases in between. In germline, CDR1 is SGHTA, CDR2 FQGNSA. This CDR3 spans 14 amino acids. The CDR3 sequence: CASSLGSTQETQYF. CDR3 sequence (DNA): TGTGCCAGCAGCTTAGGGTCTACCCAAGAGACCCAGTACTTC.

The chain is built from TRBV2 and TRBJ1-5; D is unclear. Trimming stripped 4 bases from V and 3 bases from J, with 16 bases between. Germline CDR1 SNHLY, CDR2 FYNNEI. The length of the CDR3 is 16 residues. In nucleotides, the CDR3 is TGTGCCAGCAGTGGTAGGGCCAGCCTTTCCAATCAGCCCCAGCATTTT. It is translated as CASSGRASLSNQPQHF.

This clone was seen just once. Distinct nucleotide sequences in the sample also encode this CDR3. The chain combines TRBV5-4 with TRBJ2-3; D is possibly TRBD1 or TRBD2 (5 bases each). Per the germline V gene, CDR1 is SGHNT and CDR2 is YYREEE (reference sequence). V lost 0 bases, J lost 0 bases, and 8 bases lay in between. CDR3 length: 15 residues. The CDR3 is CASSLGGPSTDTQYF. The CDR3 DNA sequence: TGTGCCAGCAGCTTGGGGGGACCTAGCACAGATACGCAGTATTTT.

With regard to this clone: Additional DNA sequences in this sample encode the identical CDR3. J is TRBJ2-2 and V is TRBV4-1; 12 bases match TRBD2. After removal of 4 bases from V and 5 bases from J, the junction contained 5 bases not matched to a gene. The CDR3 runs 16 residues. Per the germline V gene, CDR1 is MGHRA and CDR2 is YSYEKL. The CDR3, as DNA: TGCGCCAGCAGCCCTGGACTAGCGGGGAGGACCGGGGAGCTGTTTTTT. This codes for CASSPGLAGRTGELFF.